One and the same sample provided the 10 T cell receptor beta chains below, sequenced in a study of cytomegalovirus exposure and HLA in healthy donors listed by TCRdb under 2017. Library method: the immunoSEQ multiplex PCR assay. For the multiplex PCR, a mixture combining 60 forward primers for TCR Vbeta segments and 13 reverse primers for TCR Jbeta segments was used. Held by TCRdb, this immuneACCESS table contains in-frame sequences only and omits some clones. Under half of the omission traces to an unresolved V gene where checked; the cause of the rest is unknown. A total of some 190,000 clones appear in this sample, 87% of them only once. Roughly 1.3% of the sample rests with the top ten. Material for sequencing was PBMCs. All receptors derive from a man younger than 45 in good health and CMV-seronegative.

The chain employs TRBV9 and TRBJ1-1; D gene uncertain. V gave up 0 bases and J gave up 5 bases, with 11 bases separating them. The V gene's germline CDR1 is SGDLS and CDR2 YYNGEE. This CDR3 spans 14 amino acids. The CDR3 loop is CASSVAPVRTEAFF. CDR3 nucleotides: TGTGCCAGCAGCGTAGCCCCAGTGAGGACTGAAGCTTTCTTT.

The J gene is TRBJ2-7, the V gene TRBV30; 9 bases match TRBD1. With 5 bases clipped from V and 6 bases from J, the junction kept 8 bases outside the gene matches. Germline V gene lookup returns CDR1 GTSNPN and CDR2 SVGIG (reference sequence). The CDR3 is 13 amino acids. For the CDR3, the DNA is TGTGCCTGGTGTGGGACAGGGCTTGTCGAGCAGTACTTC. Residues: CAWCGTGLVEQYF.

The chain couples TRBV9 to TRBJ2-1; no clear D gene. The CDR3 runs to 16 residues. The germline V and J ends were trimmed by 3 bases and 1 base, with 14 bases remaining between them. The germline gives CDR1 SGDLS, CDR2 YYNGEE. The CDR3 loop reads CASSARLSASYNEQFF. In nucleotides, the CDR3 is TGTGCCAGCAGCGCCCGTTTGTCAGCGTCCTACAATGAGCAGTTCTTC. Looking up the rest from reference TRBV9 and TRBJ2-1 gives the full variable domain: DSGVTQTPKHLITATGQRVTLRCSPRSGDLSVYWYQQSLDQGLQFLIQYYNGEERAKGNILERFSAQQFPDLHSELNLSSLELGDSALYFCASSARLSASYNEQFFGPGTRLTVL.

The DNA of the CDR3 is TGTGCCAGCAGCTTAGGGGGGACTAGCGGGAGGGCGGGCGAGCAGTACTTC. It is translated as CASSLGGTSGRAGEQYF. This rearrangement joins TRBV7-2 to TRBJ2-7; 16 bases align to TRBD2. The CDR3 has 17 residues. Germline CDR1 reads SGHTA; CDR2 reads FQGNSA. Losses at the gene ends were 1 base for V and 6 bases for J; bases not matched to a gene: 6.

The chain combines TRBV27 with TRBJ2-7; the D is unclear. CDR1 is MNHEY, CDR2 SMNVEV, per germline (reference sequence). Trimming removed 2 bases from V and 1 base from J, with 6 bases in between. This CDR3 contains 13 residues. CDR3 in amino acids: CASSLGLSYEQYF. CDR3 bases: TGTGCCAGCAGTTTAGGGCTATCCTACGAGCAGTACTTC.

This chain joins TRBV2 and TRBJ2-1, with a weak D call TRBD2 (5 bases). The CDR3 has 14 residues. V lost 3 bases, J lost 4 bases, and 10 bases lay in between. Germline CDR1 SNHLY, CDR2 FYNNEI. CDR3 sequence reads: CASSDSDYYNEQFF. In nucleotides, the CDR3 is TGTGCCAGCAGTGATTCCGACTATTACAATGAGCAGTTCTTC.

DNA of the CDR3: TGCAGCGCCTCGGACAGGGGCGCTTTCTTT. It specifies CSASDRGAFF. This sequence joins TRBV29-1 and TRBJ1-1; the match to TRBD1 covers 9 bases. Germline-derived CDR1 and CDR2 are SQVTM and ANQGSEA. The V segment lost 7 bases and the J segment 11 bases; nucleotides outside the gene matches: 5. The CDR3 extends over 10 amino acids.

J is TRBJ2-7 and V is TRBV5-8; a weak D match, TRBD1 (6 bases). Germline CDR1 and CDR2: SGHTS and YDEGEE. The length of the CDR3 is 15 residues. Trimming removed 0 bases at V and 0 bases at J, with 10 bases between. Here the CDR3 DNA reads TGTGCCAGCAGCTTGGGTAGGGGGAGCTCCTACGAGCAGTACTTC. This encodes CASSLGRGSSYEQYF.

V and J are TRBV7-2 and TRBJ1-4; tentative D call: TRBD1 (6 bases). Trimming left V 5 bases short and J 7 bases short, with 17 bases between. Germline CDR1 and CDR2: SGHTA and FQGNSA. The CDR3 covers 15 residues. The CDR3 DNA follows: TGTGCCAGCAGCCCCACGGGGGGGCCTAGTGAAAAACTGTTTTTT. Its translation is CASSPTGGPSEKLFF.

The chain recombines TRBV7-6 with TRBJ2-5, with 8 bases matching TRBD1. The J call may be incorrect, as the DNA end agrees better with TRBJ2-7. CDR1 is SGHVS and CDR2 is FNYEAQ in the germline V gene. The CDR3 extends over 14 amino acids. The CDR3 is CASSSDRARNEQYF. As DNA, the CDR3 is TGTGCCAGCAGCTCGGACAGGGCTCGCAACGAGCAGTACTTC.